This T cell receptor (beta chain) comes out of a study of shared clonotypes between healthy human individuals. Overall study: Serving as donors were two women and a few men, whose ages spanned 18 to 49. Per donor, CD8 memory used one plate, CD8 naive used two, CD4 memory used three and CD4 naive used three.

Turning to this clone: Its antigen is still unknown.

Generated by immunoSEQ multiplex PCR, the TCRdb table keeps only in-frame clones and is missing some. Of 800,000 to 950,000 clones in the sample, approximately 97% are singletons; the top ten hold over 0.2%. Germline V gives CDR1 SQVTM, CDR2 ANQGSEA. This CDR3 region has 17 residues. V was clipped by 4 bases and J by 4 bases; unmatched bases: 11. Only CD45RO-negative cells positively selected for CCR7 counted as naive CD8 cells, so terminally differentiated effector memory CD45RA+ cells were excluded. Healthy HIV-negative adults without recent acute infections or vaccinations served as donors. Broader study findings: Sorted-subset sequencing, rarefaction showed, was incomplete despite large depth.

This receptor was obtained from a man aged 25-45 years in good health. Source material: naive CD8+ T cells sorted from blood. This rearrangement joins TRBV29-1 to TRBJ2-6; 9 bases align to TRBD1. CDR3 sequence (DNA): TGCAGCGTTGGGGGAGGGACAGGGTTTCCCGGGGCCAACGTCCTGACTTTC. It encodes CSVGGGTGFPGANVLTF.